Given below is one TCR beta chain in context. This specimen belongs to a study of blood T cell repertoires in COVID-19. Study overall: Spain, Italy and the United States supplied samples that represented acute and convalescent COVID-19.

Germline V lookup: CDR1 LNHNV, CDR2 YYDKDF (reference sequence). V was clipped by 2 bases and J by 2 bases, with 10 bases between them. The CDR3 sequence is 14 residues long. Some clones are missing from TCRdb's copy, which holds only in-frame ones; the method was immunoSEQ multiplex PCR. The sample has roughly 70,000 clones, 88% seen once; the top ten hold 2.5% to 3%. The chain uses TRBV15 and TRBJ2-7; weak D call: TRBD2 (5 bases). The source of this sequence is a man between 65 and 80 years old with active or convalescent COVID-19. Material for sequencing was peripheral blood. The CDR3 region has the DNA TGTGCCACCAGCAGATCGGAGGTCACCTACGAGCAGTACTTC. It is translated as CATSRSEVTYEQYF. Full variable domain (outside the CDR3, taken from reference TRBV15 and TRBJ2-7): DAMVIQNPRYQVTQFGKPVTLSCSQTLNHNVMYWYQQKSSQAPKLLFHYYDKDFNNEADTPDNFQSRRPNTSFCFLDIRSPGLGDTAMYLCATSRSEVTYEQYFGPGTRLTVT.